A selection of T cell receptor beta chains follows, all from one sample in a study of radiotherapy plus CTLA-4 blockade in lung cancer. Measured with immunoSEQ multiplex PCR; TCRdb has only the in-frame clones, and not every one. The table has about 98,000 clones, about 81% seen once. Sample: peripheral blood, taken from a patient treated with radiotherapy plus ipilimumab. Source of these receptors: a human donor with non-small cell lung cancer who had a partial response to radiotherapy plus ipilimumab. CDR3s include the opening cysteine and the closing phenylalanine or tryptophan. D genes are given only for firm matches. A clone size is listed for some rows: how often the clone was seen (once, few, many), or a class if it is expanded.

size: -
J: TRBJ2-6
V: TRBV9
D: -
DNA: TGTGCCAGCAGCCCCCGAGGGGAGGGACATGTCTCTGGGGCCAACGTCCTGACTTTC
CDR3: CASSPRGEGHVSGANVLTF

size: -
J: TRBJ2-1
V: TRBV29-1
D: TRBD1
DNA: TGCAGCGTTTACAGGGGTTTGGGTGAGCAGTTCTTC
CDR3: CSVYRGLGEQFF

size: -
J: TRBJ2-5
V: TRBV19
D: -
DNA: TGTGCCAGTAGTATTTGGGGCTTTCAAGAGACCCAGTACTTC
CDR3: CASSIWGFQETQYF

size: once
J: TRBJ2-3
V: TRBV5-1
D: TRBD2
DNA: TGCGCCAGCAGCTTGCTAGCGGGACAAGATACGCAGTATTTT
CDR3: CASSLLAGQDTQYF

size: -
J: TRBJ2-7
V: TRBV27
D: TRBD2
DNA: TGTGCCAGCAGTCCCAGACTAGCGGGTAACTCCTACGAGCAGTACTTC
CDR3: CASSPRLAGNSYEQYF

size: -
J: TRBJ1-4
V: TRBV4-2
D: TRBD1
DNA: TGTGCCAGCAGCCGTGACAGGGGTAACGAAAAACTGTTTTTT
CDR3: CASSRDRGNEKLFF

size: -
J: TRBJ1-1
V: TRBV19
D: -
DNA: TGTGCCAGACTACAGGGCCCTGAAGCTTTCTTT
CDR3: CARLQGPEAFF

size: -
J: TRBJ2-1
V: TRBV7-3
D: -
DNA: TGTGCCAGCAGCTTATTCGACTCTTCCTACAATGAGCAGTTCTTC
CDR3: CASSLFDSSYNEQFF

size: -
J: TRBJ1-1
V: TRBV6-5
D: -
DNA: TGTGCCAGCAGTTACTCCCCCCACGGGAACACTGAAGCTTTCTTT
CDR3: CASSYSPHGNTEAFF

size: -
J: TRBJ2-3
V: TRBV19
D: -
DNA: TGTGCCAGTAGTATAGACAGGGCAGATACGCAGTATTTT
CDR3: CASSIDRADTQYF

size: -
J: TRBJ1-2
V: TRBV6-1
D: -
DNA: TGTGCCAGCAGTGAATCGGTTAACTATGGCTACACCTTC
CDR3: CASSESVNYGYTF

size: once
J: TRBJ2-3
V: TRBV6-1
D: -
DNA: TGTGCCAGCAGGGTTAGCGGATTTAGCACAGATACGCAGTATTTT
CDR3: CASRVSGFSTDTQYF

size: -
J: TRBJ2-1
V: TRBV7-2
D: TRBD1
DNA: TGTGCCAGCAGCGAAGACAGGGGGCAATTGGGCGGCGACAATGAGCAGTTCTTC
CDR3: CASSEDRGQLGGDNEQFF

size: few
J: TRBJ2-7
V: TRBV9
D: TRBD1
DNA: TGTGCCAGCAGCGGACAGGGGAACGAGCAGTACTTC
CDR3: CASSGQGNEQYF

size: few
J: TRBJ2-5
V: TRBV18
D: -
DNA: TGTGCCAGCTCACTGAAAGCTGAGACCCAGTACTTC
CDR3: CASSLKAETQYF

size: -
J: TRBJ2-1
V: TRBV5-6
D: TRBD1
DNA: TGTGCCAGCCGACAGGGGGAGTTCTTC
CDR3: CASRQGEFF

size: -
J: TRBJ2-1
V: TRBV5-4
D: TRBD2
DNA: TGTGCCAGCACCTTTGGGACTAGCGGGAGGAATGAGCAGTTCTTC
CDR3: CASTFGTSGRNEQFF

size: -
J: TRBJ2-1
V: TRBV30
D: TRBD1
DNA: TGTGCCTGGGACGCCGGGACAGGGACCCTCACGAGCTCCTACAATGAGCAGTTCTTC
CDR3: CAWDAGTGTLTSSYNEQFF

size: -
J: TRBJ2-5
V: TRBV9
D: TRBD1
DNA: TGTGCCAGCAGCTCTCGACAGGGAGTGGATGAGACCCAGTACTTC
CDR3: CASSSRQGVDETQYF

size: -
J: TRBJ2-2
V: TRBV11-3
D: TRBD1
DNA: TGTGCCAGCAGCTCACTTCCAGCAGGACAGGGGGCGTTCGGGGAGCTGTTTTTT
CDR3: CASSSLPAGQGAFGELFF

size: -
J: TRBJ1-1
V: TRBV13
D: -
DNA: TGTGCCAGCAGCTTAGCCGACACTGAAGCTTTCTTT
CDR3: CASSLADTEAFF

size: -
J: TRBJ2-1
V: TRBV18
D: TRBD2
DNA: TGTGCCAGCTCACCTTCCCCGGGACTAGACAATGAGCAGTTCTTC
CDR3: CASSPSPGLDNEQFF

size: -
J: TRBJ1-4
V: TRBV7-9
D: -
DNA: TGTGCCAGCAGCCTACGGACAGAGAATGAAAAACTGTTTTTT
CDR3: CASSLRTENEKLFF

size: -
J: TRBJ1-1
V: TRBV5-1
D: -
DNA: TGCGCCAGCACCACTAGGGCAATGCACACTGAAGCTTTCTTT
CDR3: CASTTRAMHTEAFF

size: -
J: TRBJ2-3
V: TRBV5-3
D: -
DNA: TGTGCCAGAAGCCCATGGGCACCTGAGAGCACAGATACGCAGTATTTT
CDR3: CARSPWAPESTDTQYF